Presented here are 13 T cell receptor beta chains from one specimen sequenced in a study of identical twins. TCRdb passed the 5' RACE reads through MiXCR, listing each CDR3 protein once. The sample yields nearly 650,000 distinct CDR3 sequences, around 7.5% seen once. These records were also assigned to another study, of yellow fever vaccine responses in identical twins.

Sequencing used PBMCs. These receptor sequences come from a woman under 30 in good health.

This clonotype was seen a few times. The chain employs TRBV15 and TRBJ2-3, with 9 bases lining up with TRBD1. From germline, CDR1 is LNHNV and CDR2 YYDKDF (reference sequence). V lost 3 bases, J lost 4 bases, and 5 bases stayed unmatched. The CDR3 is 15 amino acids. The CDR3 bases are TGTGCCACCAGCAGGGGACAGGGTTTAGCAGATACGCAGTATTTT. Residues: CATSRGQGLADTQYF. The full variable domain, rest sourced from reference TRBV15 and TRBJ2-3, is DAMVIQNPRYQVTQFGKPVTLSCSQTLNHNVMYWYQQKSSQAPKLLFHYYDKDFNNEADTPDNFQSRRPNTSFCFLDIRSPGLGDTAMYLCATSRGQGLADTQYFGPGTRLTVL.

In its sample, this clonotype was seen a few times. The chain couples TRBV25-1 to TRBJ2-5; 9 bases are a match to TRBD1. This CDR3 has 15 residues. V shed 4 bases, J shed 2 bases, and the junction held 5 bases outside the gene matches. Germline V gene data show CDR1 as MGHDK and CDR2 as SYGVNS. Written as DNA, the CDR3 is TGTGCCAGCAGTGCCCGGGACAGGGTACAAGAGACCCAGTACTTC. It specifies CASSARDRVQETQYF.

Many counts were recorded for this clonotype. The CDR3 nucleotides read TGTGCCAGCAGAAGGGACAGGGCCTCCTACGAGCAGTACTTC. Translating it yields CASRRDRASYEQYF. The chain uses TRBV12-3 or TRBV12-4 and TRBJ2-7; 9 bases line up with TRBD1. V lost 6 bases, J lost 0 bases, and 3 bases stayed unmatched. The CDR3 has 14 amino acids.

This clonotype was detected ten times or more. This sequence joins TRBV3-1 and TRBJ2-1, with D tentatively TRBD2 (6 bases). The germline V and J ends were trimmed by 0 bases and 15 bases, with 21 bases remaining between them. Germline CDR1 reads LGHDT; CDR2 reads YNNKEL (reference sequence). CDR3 length equals 15 residues. The CDR3 bases are TGTGCCAGCAGCCAAGATCTTGCACTAGCCAACCAGCCGTTCTTC. Translating it yields CASSQDLALANQPFF.

This clonotype was recorded a few times. The J gene is TRBJ2-7, the V gene TRBV20-1; a weak D match, TRBD2 (6 bases). The length of the CDR3 is 13 residues. V was trimmed by 3 bases and J by 2 bases, leaving 11 bases between them. CDR1 is DFQATT and CDR2 is SNEGSKA in the germline V gene (reference sequence). The CDR3 loop is CSASDSGPYEQYF. In nucleotides, the CDR3 is TGCAGTGCTAGCGATAGCGGCCCCTACGAGCAGTACTTC.

This clonotype was seen a handful of times. The chain employs TRBV28 and TRBJ2-5, with TRBD2 matching 14 bases. The junction had 6 bases not matched to a gene; V was cut back by 6 bases and J by 6 bases. The CDR3 consists of 15 residues. The V gene's germline CDR1 is MDHEN and CDR2 SYDVKM. Here the CDR3 DNA reads TGTGCCAGCAGCCTGGGACTAGCGGGGGTCAAGACCCAGTACTTC. It yields the protein CASSLGLAGVKTQYF.

This clonotype was picked up a small number of times. The CDR3 DNA sequence: TGCGCCAGCAGTGTGTCAGGGTACGATCAGCCCCAGCATTTT. Protein sequence: CASSVSGYDQPQHF. This chain joins TRBV10-2 and TRBJ1-5; possible D gene TRBD1, 5 bases. CDR1 and CDR2 from the germline V gene are WSHSY and SAAADI. The ends were cut back, 4 bases at V and 5 bases at J, with 12 bases in the middle. This CDR3 comprises 14 residues.

The chain has TRBV20-1 and TRBJ2-3; 8 bases map to TRBD1. V trimming: 3 bases; J trimming: 4 bases; junction bases outside the gene matches: 12. Germline V CDR1 and CDR2: DFQATT, SNEGSKA (reference sequence). The length of the CDR3 is 16 residues. The CDR3 is CSASTAAEGQADTQYF. CDR3 nucleotides: TGCAGTGCTAGCACCGCGGCGGAGGGACAGGCAGATACGCAGTATTTT.

This chain connects TRBV10-2 to TRBJ1-1; 10 positions agree with TRBD1. CDR3 length equals 17 residues. In germline, CDR1 is WSHSY, CDR2 SAAADI. Trimming took 4 bases from V and 5 from J; bases not matched to a gene: 13. The CDR3 DNA reads as TGCGCCAGCAGTGGGACCCCGGGACAGGGGATGGGGACTGAAGCTTTCTTT. Translated, it gives CASSGTPGQGMGTEAFF.

This clonotype was recorded many times. The J gene is TRBJ2-1, the V gene TRBV20-1; the match to TRBD1 covers 8 bases. CDR3 length: 16 residues. Germline V gives CDR1 DFQATT, CDR2 SNEGSKA (reference sequence). The J segment lost 4 bases and the V segment lost 2 bases, leaving 10 bases of the junction unmatched. As DNA, the CDR3 is TGCAGTGCTAGACGCGACAGGGGCCCAATTTACAATGAGCAGTTCTTC. It yields the protein CSARRDRGPIYNEQFF.

This clonotype was found many times. The V and J genes are TRBV4-1 and TRBJ1-4, with D perhaps TRBD1 (5 bases). The CDR3 runs to 15 residues. Deletions cut 1 base from V and 7 bases from J, with 13 bases between. The germline gives CDR1 MGHRA, CDR2 YSYEKL. Here the CDR3 reads CASSQGQPSGEKLFF. Here the CDR3 DNA reads TGCGCCAGCAGCCAAGGACAGCCATCAGGTGAAAAACTGTTTTTT.

The gene calls are TRBV28 and TRBJ1-2, with 10 bases that match TRBD1. The germline V gene encodes CDR1 MDHEN and CDR2 SYDVKM. The CDR3 consists of 19 residues. The V and J ends lost 3 bases and 3 bases, in that order; junction bases with no gene match: 16. Here the CDR3 reads CASSFTPSGQGRIDYGYTF. The CDR3 coding sequence is TGTGCCAGCAGTTTCACACCCTCGGGACAGGGGAGGATTGACTATGGCTACACCTTC.

This clonotype was recorded many times. At one boundary the junction diverges from the germline segment, which might be a read error. The chain links TRBV28 to TRBJ2-7, with 8 positions matching TRBD2. The CDR3 loop spans 14 amino acids. Germline V gene data show CDR1 as MDHEN and CDR2 as SYDVKM. The CDR3 protein is CASRERETFYGQYF. In DNA, the CDR3 is TGTGCCAGCAGGGAGCGGGAGACATTCTACGGGCAGTACTTC.